Following are 23 T cell receptor beta chains from one sample sequenced in a study of Ad26.COV2.S vaccination and SARS-CoV-2 variants. Method: immunoSEQ multiplex PCR; TCRdb's copy keeps in-frame clones and lacks some. The sample yields roughly 240,000 clones, roughly 88% seen once. Treatment specified: around 19 received Ad26.COV2.S at low or high dose, single or two shots; about 5 received placebo; per-sample allocation not given. Material that was analyzed had been drawn on day 63 after the first vaccine or placebo injection. The sample consisted of peripheral blood, taken in a trial of Ad26.COV2.S vaccine versus placebo. The receptors shown here come from a person between 18 and 59 years old who received the Ad26.COV2.S COVID-19 vaccine or a placebo.

This clone was seen a few times. The chain recombines TRBV6-4 with TRBJ2-5; tentatively, D is TRBD1 (6 bases). The length of the CDR3 is 14 residues. CDR1 is MRHNA, CDR2 SNTAGT, per germline. Trimming took off 3 bases at V and 5 bases at J, with 13 bases between the two ends. The CDR3 spells CASSEGRGAETQYF. CDR3 coding DNA: TGTGCCAGCAGTGAAGGCAGGGGTGCCGAGACCCAGTACTTC.

The chain uses TRBV5-1 and TRBJ2-1, with D possibly TRBD1 on 5 matching bases. The CDR3 spans 16 residues. Between the trimmed V and J ends, which lost 0 bases and 0 bases, there was a span of 10 bases. Germline values: CDR1 SGHRS, CDR2 YFSETQ. For the CDR3, the DNA is TGCGCCAGCAGCTTGGGGGGCCCGAGCTCCTACAATGAGCAGTTCTTC. Translating gives CASSLGGPSSYNEQFF.

The V call is TRBV10-3, the J call TRBJ1-1; D is perhaps TRBD1 (6 bases). Per the germline V gene, CDR1 is ENHRY and CDR2 is SYGVKD. Trimming shortened V by 2 bases and J by 1 base, and 11 bases separated the two germline ends. The CDR3 has 15 residues. CDR3 DNA sequence: TGTGCCATCAGTGAGAAACAGACAGGGAACACTGAAGCTTTCTTT. It yields the protein CAISEKQTGNTEAFF.

The chain links TRBV7-6 to TRBJ2-2, with a possible D match to TRBD2 (6 bases). The germline V gene encodes CDR1 SGHVS and CDR2 FNYEAQ. This CDR3 is built from 18 residues. V shed 1 base and J shed 6 bases, with 21 bases lying between them. CDR3 sequence reads: CASSLVNGGPTSSGELFF. CDR3 in DNA: TGTGCCAGCAGCTTAGTGAACGGAGGGCCGACTAGTTCCGGGGAGCTGTTTTTT.

The chain joins TRBV13 to TRBJ2-5; D tentatively reads TRBD1 or TRBD2 (6 bases each). V lost 4 bases and J lost 5, with 14 bases in between. The CDR3 is 14 amino acids. Germline V gives CDR1 PRHDT, CDR2 FYEKMQ (reference sequence). The DNA for the CDR3 is TGTGCCAGCAGCTCCGGGGGCAGGGACGAGACCCAGTACTTC. Its translation: CASSSGGRDETQYF.

The chain recombines TRBV28 with TRBJ2-7; TRBD1 might be the D (5 bases). The germline V gene encodes CDR1 MDHEN and CDR2 SYDVKM. CDR3 length: 14 amino acids. Trimming removed 2 bases from V and 2 bases from J, with 10 bases in between. DNA for the CDR3: TGTGCCAGCAGTTTAAGGCAGGGCCCCTACGAGCAGTACTTC. Its translation: CASSLRQGPYEQYF.

This chain links TRBV11-1 with TRBJ1-1; 9 positions agree with TRBD1. The germline V gene has CDR1 SGHAT and CDR2 FQDESV (reference sequence). The V segment lost 3 bases and the J segment 9 bases; nucleotides outside the gene matches: 2. The CDR3 contains 12 residues. As DNA, the CDR3 is TGTGCCAGCAGCTTCGGACAGGGGAAAGCTTTCTTT. As protein: CASSFGQGKAFF.

In DNA, the CDR3 is TGTGCCAGCAGTTTAAGTAGTAGCGGGCCACTCTACGAGCAGTACTTC. This codes for CASSLSSSGPLYEQYF. The chain recombines TRBV27 with TRBJ2-7; 7 nucleotides line up with TRBD2. The germline V gene has CDR1 MNHEY and CDR2 SMNVEV (reference sequence). The V gene end was trimmed by 2 bases and the J gene end by 3 bases; junction bases not matched to a gene: 10. The CDR3 loop spans 16 amino acids.

The CDR3 sequence is CASSKRDRVYNEQFF. The CDR3 region has the DNA TGTGCCAGCAGCAAACGGGACAGGGTTTACAATGAGCAGTTCTTC. The chain recombines TRBV11-2 with TRBJ2-1; 9 bases fit TRBD1. The ends lost 5 bases at V and 4 bases at J; junction bases unmatched: 6. Germline loops: CDR1 SGHAT, CDR2 FQNNGV. This CDR3 spans 15 amino acids.

The chain has TRBV27 and TRBJ2-3; the match to TRBD1 covers 10 bases. Germline V gene data show CDR1 as MNHEY and CDR2 as SMNVEV (reference sequence). Losses at the gene ends were 7 bases for V and 5 bases for J; bases not matched to a gene: 6. The CDR3 is 14 residues long. The CDR3 DNA follows: TGTGCCAGCACCACGGGACAGGGGAAAGATACGCAGTATTTT. Its protein is CASTTGQGKDTQYF.

This clone was recorded once. The chain links TRBV30 to TRBJ1-2; maybe TRBD1 (5 bases). Trimming stripped 3 bases from V and 2 bases from J, with 10 bases between. The CDR3 contains 13 residues. CDR1 and CDR2 from the germline V gene are GTSNPN and SVGIG (reference sequence). For the CDR3, the DNA is TGTGCCTGGAGCAAGTGGGACAACTATGGCTACACCTTC. Translation gives CAWSKWDNYGYTF.

The chain recombines TRBV2 with TRBJ1-1; a weak D match, TRBD1 (5 bases). Germline CDR1 reads SNHLY; CDR2 reads FYNNEI. V was cut by 3 bases and J by 4 bases, with 18 bases left in between. The CDR3 covers 16 residues. The chain's CDR3 is CASSEAPLQGGTEAFF. The DNA for the CDR3 is TGTGCCAGCAGTGAGGCCCCGCTTCAGGGCGGCACTGAAGCTTTCTTT.

The CDR3 DNA follows: TGTGCCAGCAGTTTTCTTGACAGGGCCTCGAACACCGGGGAGCTGTTTTTT. Protein sequence: CASSFLDRASNTGELFF. The chain is built from TRBV27 and TRBJ2-2, with 7 positions matching TRBD1. The germline V gene encodes CDR1 MNHEY and CDR2 SMNVEV (reference sequence). The J segment lost 0 bases and the V segment lost 3 bases, leaving 7 bases of the junction unmatched. The CDR3 covers 17 residues.

The table lists this clone with a count of one. The CDR3 region has the DNA TGTGCCAGCAGCCCGGGACACTCGGGCTATGGCTACACCTTC. This codes for CASSPGHSGYGYTF. J is TRBJ1-2 and V is TRBV7-8; perhaps TRBD1 as D (6 bases). CDR3 length: 14 residues. Germline V gene lookup returns CDR1 SGHVS and CDR2 FQNEAQ. V lost 5 bases to trimming and J lost 4 bases, with 14 bases between them.

As DNA, the CDR3 is TGCAGTGCCGCCAGGGGGAACATTCAGTACTTC. Translation gives CSAARGNIQYF. The chain carries TRBV20-1 and TRBJ2-4, with TRBD1 identical over 7 bases. The CDR3 loop spans 11 amino acids. The trim removed 6 bases at V and 7 bases at J, leaving 3 bases unmatched. Germline assignment: CDR1 DFQATT and CDR2 SNEGSKA (reference sequence).

This sequence joins TRBV6-6 and TRBJ2-1; D gene unclear. The CDR3 is made up of 10 amino acids. Trimming stripped 9 bases from V and 5 bases from J, with 5 bases between. Germline CDR1 reads MNHNY; CDR2 reads SVGAGI (reference sequence). CDR3 region: CASSNNEQFF. As DNA, the CDR3 is TGTGCCAGTAGCAACAATGAGCAGTTCTTC.

A few counts support this clone. The chain links TRBV28 to TRBJ1-4; no clear D. Germline-derived CDR1 and CDR2 are MDHEN and SYDVKM. The length of the CDR3 is 14 residues. V gave up 3 bases and J gave up 4 bases, with 9 bases separating them. CDR3 sequence reads: CASSLIGFNEKLFF. In DNA form, the CDR3 reads TGTGCCAGCAGTTTGATTGGGTTTAATGAAAAACTGTTTTTT. The complete variable domain, with remaining parts taken from reference TRBV28 and TRBJ1-4, reads DVKVTQSSRYLVKRTGEKVFLECVQDMDHENMFWYRQDPGLGLRLIYFSYDVKMKEKGDIPEGYSVSREKKERFSLILESASTNQTSMYLCASSLIGFNEKLFFGSGTQLSVL.

The genes are TRBV19 and TRBJ2-7; possibly TRBD2 for D (6 bases). V lost 3 bases and J lost 0, with 9 bases in between. Per the germline V gene, CDR1 is LNHDA and CDR2 is SQIVND (reference sequence). The CDR3 runs 14 residues. The CDR3 DNA is TGTGCCAGTAGTATTGCGGGGAGCTCCTACGAGCAGTACTTC. It codes for CASSIAGSSYEQYF. Using reference TRBV19 and TRBJ2-7 for the parts outside the CDR3, the full variable domain is DGGITQSPKYLFRKEGQNVTLSCEQNLNHDAMYWYRQDPGQGLRLIYYSQIVNDFQKGDIAEGYSVSREKKESFPLTVTSAQKNPTAFYLCASSIAGSSYEQYFGPGTRLTVT.

The rearrangement joins TRBV28 to TRBJ2-2; 8 bases agree with TRBD1. The CDR3 is 14 amino acids. The germline V gene has CDR1 MDHEN and CDR2 SYDVKM. The ends lost 5 bases at V and 2 bases at J; junction bases unmatched: 1. CDR3 amino acids: CASSTGGNTGELFF. For the CDR3, the DNA is TGTGCCAGCAGTACAGGGGGTAACACCGGGGAGCTGTTTTTT.

The chain links TRBV28 to TRBJ2-5, with D possibly matching TRBD1 (6 bases). V was pared by 6 bases and J by 1 base, with 15 bases between. CDR3 length: 15 residues. Germline V gene data show CDR1 as MDHEN and CDR2 as SYDVKM. This CDR3 reads CASSPRTAIQETQYF. CDR3 in DNA: TGTGCCAGCAGCCCCCGGACAGCGATCCAAGAGACCCAGTACTTC.

J is TRBJ1-2 and V is TRBV15; perhaps TRBD1 as D (6 bases). V lost 0 bases and J 0 bases, leaving 14 bases between the germline ends. Germline lookup yields CDR1 LNHNV and CDR2 YYDKDF (reference sequence). The CDR3 is made up of 17 amino acids. CDR3 in DNA: TGTGCCACCAGCAGAGATAGGGGGATGGTGGCTAACTATGGCTACACCTTC. Its translation: CATSRDRGMVANYGYTF.

The chain recombines TRBV3-1 (or the pseudogene TRBV3-2) with TRBJ1-2; tentative D call: TRBD1 (5 bases). The CDR3 length is 14 residues. Between the trimmed V and J ends, which lost 4 bases and 2 bases, there was a span of 11 bases. The germline CDR1 and CDR2 sequences are LGHDT and YNNKEL (reference sequence). The DNA for the CDR3 is TGTGCCAGCAGCCGCGGTGAGGGGAACTATGGCTACACCTTC. Translated, it gives CASSRGEGNYGYTF.

The chain is built from TRBV13 and TRBJ2-7, with D perhaps matching TRBD1 or TRBD2 (5 bases each). This CDR3 has 15 amino acids. CDR1 and CDR2 from the germline V gene are PRHDT and FYEKMQ (reference sequence). V lost 3 bases and J 2 bases, leaving 14 bases between the germline ends. The CDR3 spells CASSFLGTGAYEQYF. CDR3 nucleotides: TGTGCCAGCAGCTTTCTCGGGACGGGTGCCTACGAGCAGTACTTC.